This record covers a single T cell receptor (beta chain). Clones were read by immunoSEQ multiplex PCR, and TCRdb kept only the in-frame ones, dropping some. The data hold 200,000 to 250,000 clones, with just under 90% observed a single time. Enrolled during active infection, Seattle patients were then followed longitudinally. The source of the sample is a study of blood T cell repertoires in COVID-19. Turning to the study itself: Nucleic acid was either cDNA or gDNA, and it came from T cells, B-cell-depleted T cells, or PBMCs.

The sequence came from a man aged 30 to 39 with COVID-19, enrolled during active disease. Material for sequencing was peripheral blood.

The CDR3 region has the DNA TGTGCCAGTAGTATGGGGCTAGCGGGAGGCCCCAGCACCTACAATGAGCAGTTCTTC. Its translation: CASSMGLAGGPSTYNEQFF. The chain couples TRBV19 to TRBJ2-1; 11 bases match TRBD2. V trimming: 3 bases; J trimming: 2 bases; junction bases outside the gene matches: 12. The CDR3 has 19 amino acids. The germline V gene encodes CDR1 LNHDA and CDR2 SQIVND (reference sequence).